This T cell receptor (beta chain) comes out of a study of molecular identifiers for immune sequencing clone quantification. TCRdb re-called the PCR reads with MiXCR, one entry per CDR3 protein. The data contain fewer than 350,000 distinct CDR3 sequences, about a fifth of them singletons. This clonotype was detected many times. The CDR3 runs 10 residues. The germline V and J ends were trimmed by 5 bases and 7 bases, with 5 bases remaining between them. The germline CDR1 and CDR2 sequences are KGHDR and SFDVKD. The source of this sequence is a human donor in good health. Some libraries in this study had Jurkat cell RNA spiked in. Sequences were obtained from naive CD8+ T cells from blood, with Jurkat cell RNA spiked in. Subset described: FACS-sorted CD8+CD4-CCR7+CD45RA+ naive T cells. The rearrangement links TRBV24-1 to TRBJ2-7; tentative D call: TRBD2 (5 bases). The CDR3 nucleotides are TGTGCCACCAGTGGGAGGGAGCAGTACTTC. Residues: CATSGREQYF.